The 4 T cell receptor beta chains in this list originate from one sample, sequenced in a study of metastatic and nonmetastatic thyroid tumors. TCRdb called clones again from the PCR reads with MiXCR. Of more than 8,500 clones listed, around 28% were seen once; the top ten hold over 10%. Among the patients, none had received any treatment before thyroid surgery. The sequenced sample was adjacent normal tissue. These receptors all stem from a female donor with papillary thyroid cancer or a benign thyroid nodule (not recorded which). Some clones in this sample may be carry-over from other donors' samples.

Turning to this clone: One end of the junction is discordant with germline, which a read error may explain. The rearrangement uses TRBV30 and TRBJ2-7; no firm D call. The CDR3 loop spans 14 amino acids. Germline V gives CDR1 GTSNPN, CDR2 SVGIG (reference sequence). The CDR3 sequence is CACSVLVRSYEQYF. The CDR3 DNA is TGTGCCTGTAGTGTACTTGTCCGTTCCTACGAGCAGTACTTC. Full variable domain (remainder filled in from reference TRBV30 and TRBJ2-7): SQTIHQWPATLVQPVGSPLSLECTVEGTSNPNLYWYRQAAGRGLQLLFYSVGIGQISSEVPQNLSASRPQDRQFILSSKKLLLSDSGFYLCACSVLVRSYEQYFGPGTRLTVT.

In this sample, this clone turned up many times. CDR3 sequence: CASSRTGAVRNEAFF. In DNA, the CDR3 is TGTGCCAGCAGTAGGACAGGGGCCGTACGTAATGAAGCTTTCTTT. This rearrangement joins TRBV25-1 to TRBJ1-1; 9 nucleotides match TRBD1. The ends lost 5 bases at V and 7 bases at J; junction bases unmatched: 11. CDR1 and CDR2 from the germline V gene are MGHDK and SYGVNS. This CDR3 has 15 residues.

The sample holds a few counts of this clone. The chain uses TRBV6-5 and TRBJ2-1; 10 bases are shared with TRBD1. Germline V gene sequence: CDR1 MNHEY, CDR2 SVGAGI. The CDR3 is made up of 14 amino acids. V lost 5 bases, J lost 8 bases, and 6 bases stayed unmatched. The CDR3 region has the DNA TGTGCCAGCAGTCCCTCGACAGGGGGCCATGAGCAGTTCTTC. Translating gives CASSPSTGGHEQFF.

V usage is TRBV4-1 and J usage is TRBJ1-4; D is ambiguous. The V and J ends lost 1 base and 4 bases respectively, with 10 bases between them. CDR1 is MGHRA, CDR2 YSYEKL, per germline. There are 15 residues in the CDR3. The CDR3 sequence: CASSQAAGYNEKLFF. For the CDR3, the DNA is TGCGCCAGCAGCCAAGCGGCAGGCTATAATGAAAAACTGTTTTTT.